The TCR beta chain described here comes from a study of glioma-infiltrating T cells after dendritic cell vaccination. At the level of the study: Glioblastoma patients came from Phase I and II dendritic cell vaccination trials. Autologous tumor lysate was loaded overnight onto monocyte-derived dendritic cells grown less than 8 days with IL-4 and GM-CSF.

The time point: after dendritic cell vaccination, including at tumor progression/relapse. Isocitrate dehydrogenase mutation was absent in all glioblastoma patients. Study-level findings and limits: Only a small number of patients had complete blood and tumor samples.

V dropped 5 bases and J dropped 2; count of bases not matched to a gene: 6. The germline CDR1 and CDR2 sequences are SEHNR and FQNEAQ (reference sequence). The CDR3 sequence is 14 residues long. This clone was seen a single time. Its matching antigen is unknown. Generated by immunoSEQ multiplex PCR, the TCRdb table keeps only in-frame clones and is missing some. The repertoire consists of 75,000 to 95,000 clones, with over 75% occurring once and the leading ten covering more than 2%. This specimen consisted of blood, obtained after dendritic cell vaccination. The receptor was derived from a human donor with glioblastoma. The chain joins TRBV7-9 to TRBJ2-7; 7 bases line up with TRBD1. CDR3 sequence: CASSHRDSTYEQYF. The CDR3 DNA sequence: TGTGCCAGCAGCCACCGGGACAGCACCTACGAGCAGTACTTC.